This T cell receptor (beta chain) was sequenced in a study of blood T cell repertoires in COVID-19. Study as a whole: Samples of COVID-19 (acute and convalescent) were obtained from the United States, Italy and Spain. T cells, B-cell-depleted T cells, or PBMCs provided the cDNA or gDNA that served as material.

Per the authors' pipeline: Reference gene primer amplification gave nucleated cell count estimates. Some clones are missing from TCRdb's copy, which holds only in-frame ones; the method was immunoSEQ multiplex PCR. V, J and clone size were drawn from that table, and D and trimming were deduced from the DNA. In the table there are 450,000 to 500,000 clones, over 75% of which are singletons. V lost 0 bases and J lost 5, with 7 bases in between. This CDR3 is 13 amino acids long. CDR1 and CDR2 (germline): SGHDN, FVKESK. The sequencing input was peripheral blood. This clonotype was obtained from a human donor in a cohort sampled during active COVID-19. The V call is TRBV14, the J call TRBJ1-1; D may be TRBD1 (6 bases). CDR3 sequence (DNA): TGTGCCAGCAGCCAAGAGCAGGGGACTGAAGCTTTCTTT. Its protein product is CASSQEQGTEAFF.